The 9 T cell receptor beta chains below were found in one sample sequenced in a study of blood T cell repertoires in COVID-19. Some clones are missing from TCRdb's copy, which holds only in-frame ones; the method was immunoSEQ multiplex PCR. The table records some 99,000 clones, 90% of them present only once. The specimen sequenced was peripheral blood. The receptor source for this set is a human donor in a cohort sampled during active COVID-19.

The chain links TRBV7-8 to TRBJ2-3; D perhaps matches TRBD2 (5 bases). The germline CDR1 and CDR2 sequences are SGHVS and FQNEAQ. V lost 5 bases and J 2 bases, leaving 17 bases between the germline ends. The CDR3 length is 16 residues. In DNA, the CDR3 is TGTGCCAGCAGCCCCCGCTTTTTAGCGCTCACAGATACGCAGTATTTT. It yields the protein CASSPRFLALTDTQYF.

The CDR3 region is CSASLGLAAIDTDTQYF. The CDR3, as DNA: TGCAGTGCTAGTTTAGGACTAGCGGCTATAGACACAGATACGCAGTATTTT. The chain carries TRBV20-1 and TRBJ2-3, with 10 bases identical to TRBD2. Germline V gives CDR1 DFQATT, CDR2 SNEGSKA (reference sequence). The CDR3 runs 17 residues. V gave up 3 bases and J gave up 2 bases; unmatched junction bases: 11.

The genes are TRBV5-8 and TRBJ1-4; 7 bases are shared with TRBD1. With V trimmed by 4 bases and J by 1 base, 7 bases remained unmatched. Germline CDR1 is SGHTS and CDR2 is YDEGEE. This CDR3 spans 16 amino acids. The CDR3 here is CASSVRQGVTNEKLFF. The CDR3 nucleotides read TGTGCCAGCAGCGTACGACAGGGCGTAACTAATGAAAAACTGTTTTTT.

The J gene is TRBJ2-2, the V gene TRBV18, with 10 bases aligning to TRBD2. From germline, CDR1 is KGHSH and CDR2 LQKENI. The CDR3 contains 17 residues. Trimming took 2 bases from V and 4 from J; bases not matched to a gene: 7. The CDR3 bases are TGTGCCAGCTCACCATTGTCTAGCGGGGGCATCACCGGGGAGCTGTTTTTT. Its translation is CASSPLSSGGITGELFF.

The chain couples TRBV19 to TRBJ2-1, with TRBD1 matching over 8 bases. The junction had 7 bases not matched to a gene; V was cut back by 1 base and J by 8 bases. This CDR3 comprises 15 residues. The germline V gene has CDR1 LNHDA and CDR2 SQIVND (reference sequence). The CDR3 sequence: CASSIAGRGHDEQFF. The CDR3 DNA sequence: TGTGCCAGTAGTATAGCGGGCAGGGGGCACGATGAGCAGTTCTTC. Complete variable domain (other parts from reference TRBV19 and TRBJ2-1): DGGITQSPKYLFRKEGQNVTLSCEQNLNHDAMYWYRQDPGQGLRLIYYSQIVNDFQKGDIAEGYSVSREKKESFPLTVTSAQKNPTAFYLCASSIAGRGHDEQFFGPGTRLTVL.

The chain is built from TRBV9 and TRBJ2-3; 11 positions match TRBD2. The CDR3 consists of 18 residues. The germline CDR1 and CDR2 sequences are SGDLS and YYNGEE. The V segment lost 0 bases and the J segment 0 bases; nucleotides outside the gene matches: 6. CDR3 amino acids: CASSVAGTSGLSTDTQYF. DNA for the CDR3: TGTGCCAGCAGCGTAGCCGGGACTAGCGGCCTAAGCACAGATACGCAGTATTTT.

This clone was counted between two and nine times. This chain links TRBV7-9 with TRBJ1-5; the D gene is possibly TRBD1 (5 bases). The CDR3 is made up of 13 amino acids. The germline V gene has CDR1 SEHNR and CDR2 FQNEAQ (reference sequence). V gave up 5 bases and J gave up 7 bases, with 12 bases separating them. CDR3 coding DNA: TGTGCCAGCAGCCAGCAGGGTGCCCAGCCCCAGCATTTT. As protein: CASSQQGAQPQHF.

V and J are TRBV19 and TRBJ2-2; D possibly corresponds to TRBD2 (5 bases). The CDR3 loop spans 13 amino acids. The V gene's germline CDR1 is LNHDA and CDR2 SQIVND (reference sequence). The V end was cut by 9 bases, the J end by 6 bases, with 14 bases between. The DNA of the CDR3 is TGTGCCAGCAAACTAGGTCTCTCCGGGGAGCTGTTTTTT. Amino acid sequence: CASKLGLSGELFF.

This clone was counted between two and nine times. This rearrangement joins TRBV7-2 to TRBJ2-3; TRBD2 matches at 7 bases. With V trimmed by 1 base and J by 8 bases, 9 bases remained unmatched. The CDR3 extends over 15 amino acids. CDR1 and CDR2 (germline): SGHTA, FQGNSA. CDR3 sequence: CASSLGTSFIATQYF. The CDR3 DNA reads TGTGCCAGCAGCTTAGGGACTAGTTTCATCGCTACGCAGTATTTT.